One and the same sample provided the 22 T cell receptor beta chains below, sequenced in a study of T-cell memory formation after mild COVID-19. TCRdb used MiXCR to reprocess the 5' RACE reads, holding one entry per CDR3 protein. The sample contains fewer than 150,000 distinct CDR3 sequences, about 6% of which appear only once. Sequencing was carried out using PBMCs or a T cell subset sorted from them (not recorded which). The receptor source for this set is an adult woman who had mild COVID-19 (a few samples of this study predate the infection). Cell type and time point are not known.

The chain carries TRBV5-1 and TRBJ2-5; 7 nucleotides line up with TRBD1. The CDR3 runs 15 residues. The germline gives CDR1 SGHRS, CDR2 YFSETQ. V lost 4 bases to trimming and J lost 3 bases; unmatched junction nucleotides: 9. This CDR3 reads CASSTSTGVKETQYF. The CDR3 DNA follows: TGCGCCAGCAGCACCTCCACAGGGGTTAAAGAGACCCAGTACTTC.

This clonotype has more than one count but fewer than ten. The DNA of the CDR3 is TGTGCCAGCAGCTCCCCCAGGGGGCCCTTTTATACTAATGAAAAACTGTTTTTT. Translated: CASSSPRGPFYTNEKLFF. The chain has TRBV7-9 and TRBJ1-4; 8 bases map to TRBD1. The germline V gene encodes CDR1 SEHNR and CDR2 FQNEAQ (reference sequence). V gave up 4 bases and J gave up 2 bases; unmatched junction bases: 12. The CDR3 length is 18 residues.

The CDR3: CASSLYGAGETQYF. The CDR3 region has the DNA TGCGCCAGCAGCCTCTACGGGGCTGGAGAGACCCAGTACTTC. The V call is TRBV4-1, the J call TRBJ2-5; D may correspond to TRBD1 or TRBD2 (5 bases each). Trimming stripped 4 bases from V and 4 bases from J, with 13 bases between. The CDR3 consists of 14 residues. The germline gives CDR1 MGHRA, CDR2 YSYEKL.

This clonotype was seen ten or more times. The chain is built from TRBV20-1 and TRBJ2-1; possible D gene TRBD2, 6 bases. The CDR3 consists of 15 residues. Germline CDR1 is DFQATT and CDR2 is SNEGSKA (reference sequence). The ends were cut back, 8 bases at V and 9 bases at J, with 26 bases in the middle. The DNA for the CDR3 is TGCAGTTCAACCCGGAGGGGTACCCAAATTGGTGAGCAGTTCTTC. Encoded protein: CSSTRRGTQIGEQFF.

The CDR3 here is CASSTVEESGPRGEQYF. The CDR3 DNA follows: TGTGCCAGCAGCACGGTCGAAGAAAGTGGGCCAAGAGGGGAGCAGTACTTC. The chain employs TRBV21-1 and TRBJ2-7; the DNA was not compared with TRBD2, the D call given in the table. TRBV21-1 is noted as a pseudogene. CDR3 length equals 17 residues.

V and J are TRBV7-6 and TRBJ1-4, with D possibly TRBD1 on 6 matching bases. CDR1 and CDR2 from the germline V gene are SGHVS and FNYEAQ. CDR3 length: 19 residues. Trimming cost V 5 bases and J 7 bases, with 29 bases left between them. The CDR3 DNA sequence: TGTGCCAGCAGCCCCCAGCGGGGGCCCCGGACGACGGGCGGTGAAAAACTGTTTTTT. It yields the protein CASSPQRGPRTTGGEKLFF.

The chain is built from TRBV5-1 and TRBJ2-7, with unresolved D. This CDR3 is 14 amino acids long. Germline V lookup: CDR1 SGHRS, CDR2 YFSETQ. V was shortened by 0 bases and J by 3 bases, with 10 bases between the two germline ends. CDR3 sequence: CASSLVGSDYEQYF. The CDR3, as DNA: TGCGCCAGCAGCTTGGTGGGCTCCGACTACGAGCAGTACTTC.

In the case of this clonotype: Possible read error: a much larger clone is one base away. The chain employs TRBV11-3 and TRBJ2-1, with a weak D call TRBD2 (6 bases). This CDR3 has 16 amino acids. Germline values: CDR1 SGHNT, CDR2 YENEEA. Here the CDR3 reads CASSLGGTRSYNEQLF. CDR3 in DNA: TGTGCCAGCAGCTTAGGGGGGACTCGATCCTACAATGAGCAGTTATTC. The full variable domain, its missing parts supplied by reference TRBV11-3 and TRBJ2-1, is EAGVVQSPRYKIIEKKQPVAFWCNPISGHNTLYWYLQNLGQGPELLIRYENEEAVDDSQLPKDRFSAERLKGVDSTLKIQPAELGDSAVYLCASSLGGTRSYNEQLFGPGTRLTVL.

This sequence joins TRBV19 and TRBJ2-1; no clear D gene. Trimming stripped 3 bases from V and 3 bases from J, with 15 bases between. The CDR3 totals 16 residues. Germline-derived CDR1 and CDR2 are LNHDA and SQIVND (reference sequence). The CDR3 is CASSIAVRALYNEQFF. The CDR3, as DNA: TGTGCCAGTAGTATTGCGGTTCGGGCCCTCTACAATGAGCAGTTCTTC.

This clonotype has a handful of counts. This rearrangement joins TRBV3-1 to TRBJ2-7; D is ambiguous. The V and J ends lost 4 bases and 6 bases respectively, with 13 bases between them. The CDR3 runs to 13 residues. Germline-derived CDR1 and CDR2 are LGHDT and YNNKEL (reference sequence). CDR3 sequence reads: CASSRTENSEQYF. DNA for the CDR3: TGTGCCAGCAGCCGGACGGAGAACTCCGAGCAGTACTTC.

The genes are TRBV27 and TRBJ2-1, with 9 bases that match TRBD2. The V and J ends lost 0 bases and 8 bases, in that order; junction bases with no gene match: 14. The CDR3 is 18 amino acids. In germline, CDR1 is MNHEY, CDR2 SMNVEV (reference sequence). CDR3 region: CASSLSTIAGDLLDEQFF. CDR3 nucleotide sequence: TGTGCCAGCAGTTTATCTACTATAGCGGGAGACCTACTGGATGAGCAGTTCTTC.

The rearrangement joins TRBV19 to TRBJ1-1, with 11 bases that match TRBD1. With V trimmed by 6 bases and J by 5 bases, 14 bases remained unmatched. Looked up from germline, CDR1 is LNHDA and CDR2 is SQIVND (reference sequence). The CDR3 extends over 17 amino acids. CDR3 in amino acids: CASSLGPDRGLGTEAFF. The CDR3 DNA follows: TGTGCCAGTAGCCTTGGGCCGGACAGGGGGCTAGGGACTGAAGCTTTCTTT.

At least ten counts were recorded for this clonotype. The chain couples TRBV3-1 to TRBJ1-1; D gene uncertain. Germline assignment: CDR1 LGHDT and CDR2 YNNKEL (reference sequence). The CDR3 extends over 13 amino acids. The V and J ends lost 1 base and 5 bases respectively, with 8 bases between them. Written as DNA, the CDR3 is TGTGCCAGCAGCCAAGTGTTGGGGACTGAAGCTTTCTTT. Its translation: CASSQVLGTEAFF.

There are a few counts of this clonotype. The V gene is TRBV5-1, the J gene TRBJ1-4; 7 positions match TRBD1. With V trimmed by 0 bases and J by 11 bases, 10 bases remained unmatched. The CDR3 is made up of 15 amino acids. Looked up from germline, CDR1 is SGHRS and CDR2 is YFSETQ. The CDR3 DNA is TGCGCCAGCAGCTTGGAGGGGGCGCTTTCGAGGAAACTGTTTTTT. The encoded protein is CASSLEGALSRKLFF.

This clonotype turned up a few times. V is TRBV5-1 and J is TRBJ2-1; unclear D gene. The CDR3 runs 11 residues. The germline gives CDR1 SGHRS, CDR2 YFSETQ. V was trimmed by 5 bases and J by 8 bases, leaving 8 bases between them. The CDR3 DNA is TGCGCCAGCAGTCTGACACATGAGCAGTTCTTC. This encodes CASSLTHEQFF.

The chain employs TRBV4-1 and TRBJ1-5; no clear D. V lost 0 bases to trimming and J lost 3 bases, with 9 bases between them. CDR3 length: 15 residues. The germline gives CDR1 MGHRA, CDR2 YSYEKL. CDR3 sequence reads: CASSQDPAFNQPQHF. CDR3 sequence (DNA): TGCGCCAGCAGCCAAGATCCGGCTTTCAATCAGCCCCAGCATTTT.

The rearrangement uses TRBV7-9 and TRBJ2-5; the D call may be TRBD1 or TRBD2 (5 bases each). With 5 bases removed from V and 1 base from J, the gap between germline ends came to 20 bases. CDR3 size: 17 residues. Germline assignment: CDR1 SEHNR and CDR2 FQNEAQ (reference sequence). As DNA, the CDR3 is TGTGCCAGCAGCCACTTAGCAGGGAGTTGGGGCCAAGAGACCCAGTACTTC. Its protein product is CASSHLAGSWGQETQYF. Full variable domain (missing parts from reference TRBV7-9 and TRBJ2-5): DTGVSQNPRHKITKRGQNVTFRCDPISEHNRLYWYRQTLGQGPEFLTYFQNEAQLEKSRLLSDRFSAERPKGSFSTLEIQRTEQGDSAMYLCASSHLAGSWGQETQYFGPGTRLLVL.

This clonotype was counted between two and nine times. The V and J genes are TRBV30 and TRBJ1-5; TRBD1 might be the D (5 bases). CDR3 length equals 13 residues. Trimming pared 0 bases from V and 2 bases from J, leaving 5 bases between. From germline, CDR1 is GTSNPN and CDR2 SVGIG (reference sequence). The DNA for the CDR3 is TGTGCCTGGAGTGTACAGGGCAATCAGCCCCAGCATTTT. Protein: CAWSVQGNQPQHF.

The V and J genes are TRBV12-3 or TRBV12-4 and TRBJ1-2; D gene ambiguous. V gave up 3 bases and J gave up 4 bases, with 12 bases separating them. The CDR3 runs 14 residues. The CDR3 sequence: CASSLGIGSYGYTF. The CDR3, as DNA: TGTGCCAGCAGTTTGGGCATCGGTTCCTATGGCTACACCTTC.

This clonotype has just a few counts. The chain combines TRBV3-2 with TRBJ1-5; TRBD1, the D gene given by the table, was not confirmed from the DNA. TRBV3-2 counts as a pseudogene. The CDR3 extends over 14 amino acids. The DNA of the CDR3 is TGTGCCAGTACCACAGGGATGGTTAATCAGCCCCAGCATTTT. This sequence encodes CASTTGMVNQPQHF.

This clonotype occurred many times. For the CDR3, the DNA is TGTGCCAGCAGCCCGGGCAGCGGGAGGGTCTATGAGCAGTTCTTC. This encodes CASSPGSGRVYEQFF. The gene calls are TRBV11-2 and TRBJ2-1, with TRBD2 matching over 10 bases. The CDR3 is 15 residues long. Losses at the gene ends were 5 bases for V and 8 bases for J; bases not matched to a gene: 9. Germline-derived CDR1 and CDR2 are SGHAT and FQNNGV. Complete variable domain (other parts from reference TRBV11-2 and TRBJ2-1): EAGVAQSPRYKIIEKRQSVAFWCNPISGHATLYWYQQILGQGPKLLIQFQNNGVVDDSQLPKDRFSAERLKGVDSTLKIQPAKLEDSAVYLCASSPGSGRVYEQFFGPGTRLTVL.

The J gene is TRBJ2-1, the V gene TRBV4-1, with no clear D. Trimming removed 0 bases at V and 2 bases at J, with 11 bases between. The germline CDR1 and CDR2 sequences are MGHRA and YSYEKL. There are 16 residues in the CDR3. The chain's CDR3 is CASSQEKGRTYNEQFF. The CDR3, as DNA: TGCGCCAGCAGCCAAGAAAAGGGCAGAACCTACAATGAGCAGTTCTTC.